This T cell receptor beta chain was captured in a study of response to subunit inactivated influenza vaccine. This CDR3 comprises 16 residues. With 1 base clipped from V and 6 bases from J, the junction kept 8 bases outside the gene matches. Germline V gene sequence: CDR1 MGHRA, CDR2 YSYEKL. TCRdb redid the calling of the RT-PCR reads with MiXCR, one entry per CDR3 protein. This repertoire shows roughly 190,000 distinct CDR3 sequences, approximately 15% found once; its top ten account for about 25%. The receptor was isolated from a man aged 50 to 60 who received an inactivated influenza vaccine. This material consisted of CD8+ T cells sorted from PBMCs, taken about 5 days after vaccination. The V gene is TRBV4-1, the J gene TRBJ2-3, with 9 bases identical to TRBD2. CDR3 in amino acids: CASSQVGGGARDTQYF. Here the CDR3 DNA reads TGCGCCAGCAGCCAAGTGGGCGGGGGGGCCCGGGATACGCAGTATTTT.